This T cell receptor (beta chain) came from a study of blood T cell repertoires in COVID-19. Germline V CDR1 and CDR2: MNHEY, SVGAGI. V was trimmed by 2 bases and J by 9 bases, leaving 8 bases between them. This CDR3 region has 13 residues. Cohort 3 recovery required two negative PCRs, clearance, or symptom resolution. Assay: immunoSEQ multiplex PCR; the TCRdb copy retains only in-frame clones and omits some. Of around 140,000 clones listed, about 90% are singletons. The sequenced sample consisted of PBMCs or T cells enriched from blood (not recorded which). The receptor was derived from a man in his 60s who had recovered from COVID-19. The chain recombines TRBV6-5 with TRBJ1-6; D is uncertain. CDR3 protein: CASSYRGFSPLHF. CDR3 nucleotides: TGTGCCAGCAGTTACAGAGGGTTTTCACCCCTCCACTTT.